The entry below describes one T cell receptor beta chain. This sample is part of a study of OX40 agonist ivuxolimab in advanced cancers. Turning to the study itself: Administration of intravenous ivuxolimab to patients occurred every 2 weeks at 0.01 to 10 mg/kg.

This table comes from immunoSEQ multiplex PCR, and its TCRdb copy is limited to in-frame clones, with some not included. The table shows 65,000 to 75,000 clones, with 85% occurring only once. CDR1 and CDR2 (germline): MNHNS, SASEGT. J lost 7 bases, V lost 6 bases, and 13 bases had no gene match. CDR3 length equals 15 residues. The TCR originated in an adult with an advanced solid tumor such as melanoma, head and neck, liver or kidney cancer. V is TRBV6-1 and J is TRBJ2-7, with 9 bases aligning to TRBD1. The specimen was CD4+ or CD8+ T cells sorted from blood, collected in a trial of the OX40 agonist ivuxolimab. CDR3 amino acids: CASRGRDREYEEQYF. DNA of the CDR3: TGTGCCAGCAGGGGGCGGGACAGGGAATATGAAGAGCAGTACTTC.